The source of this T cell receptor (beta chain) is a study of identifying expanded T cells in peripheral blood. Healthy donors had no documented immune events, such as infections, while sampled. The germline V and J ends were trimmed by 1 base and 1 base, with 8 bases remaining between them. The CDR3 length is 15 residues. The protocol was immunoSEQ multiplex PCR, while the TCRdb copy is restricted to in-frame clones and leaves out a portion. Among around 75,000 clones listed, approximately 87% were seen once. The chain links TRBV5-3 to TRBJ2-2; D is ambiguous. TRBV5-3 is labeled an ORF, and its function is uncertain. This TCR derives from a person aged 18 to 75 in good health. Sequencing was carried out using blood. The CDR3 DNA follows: TGTGCCAGAAGCTTGAACAGAAAGAACACCGGGGAGCTGTTTTTT. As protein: CARSLNRKNTGELFF.